This T cell receptor (beta chain) was found in a study of blood T cell repertoires in COVID-19. On the study more broadly: The origin of the acute and convalescent COVID-19 samples was the United States, Italy and Spain. PBMCs, B-cell-depleted T cells, or T cells provided the cDNA or gDNA that made up the material.

CDR1 is SGHDN and CDR2 is FVKESK in the germline V gene. The CDR3 is 14 residues long. V lost 4 bases and J lost 2, with 10 bases in between. Per the original data handling: Cell counts per sample came from amplifying reference gene primers. Profiled with immunoSEQ multiplex PCR; TCRdb holds only in-frame clones, not every one. V, J and clone size are those of that table, while D and trimming were read from the DNA. The sample records fewer than 400,000 clones, 85% being singletons. This TCR came from a woman aged 30 to 39 who had been exposed to COVID-19. The sequencing input was PBMCs or T cells enriched from blood (not recorded which). The chain links TRBV14 to TRBJ2-3, with D unclear. The DNA for the CDR3 is TGTGCCAGCAGCCGTCGACTGTTCACAGATACGCAGTATTTT. Its protein is CASSRRLFTDTQYF. Supplemented by reference TRBV14 and TRBJ2-3, the full variable domain reads EAGVTQFPSHSVIEKGQTVTLRCDPISGHDNLYWYRRVMGKEIKFLLHFVKESKQDESGMPNNRFLAERTGGTYSTLKVQPAELEDSGVYFCASSRRLFTDTQYFGPGTRLTVL.